These 3 T cell receptor beta chains share one sample of origin, sequenced in a study of cytomegalovirus exposure and HLA in healthy donors. PCR used 60 Vbeta primers and 13 Jbeta primers. Sequencing used immunoSEQ multiplex PCR; TCRdb keeps in-frame clones, though not all of them. The sample has 170,000 or so clones, 75% to 85% seen once. Input material: PBMCs. Receptors were obtained from a woman aged 45-60 years in good health and CMV-seropositive.

V and J are TRBV21-1 and TRBJ1-5. TRBV21-1 is described as a pseudogene. CDR3 size: 16 residues. The CDR3 region has the DNA TGTGCCAGCAGCAAAGGAAAGATACTACTCAATCAGCCCCAGCATTTT. Protein: CASSKGKILLNQPQHF.

The genes are TRBV4-1 and TRBJ1-4; unclear D gene. The CDR3 has 15 amino acids. V dropped 2 bases and J dropped 7 bases, with 14 bases sitting between them. Germline loops: CDR1 MGHRA, CDR2 YSYEKL. The CDR3 nucleotides are TGCGCCAGCAGCCAACCTTCGAGGGTATCTGAAAAACTGTTTTTT. This codes for CASSQPSRVSEKLFF.

This clone has just one count. The rearrangement links TRBV19 to TRBJ1-5; D might be TRBD1 (6 bases). Per germline, CDR1 LNHDA and CDR2 SQIVND (reference sequence). The CDR3 is 12 residues long. Trimming pared 9 bases from V and 4 bases from J, leaving 10 bases between. In nucleotides, the CDR3 is TGTGCCAGCGCGGGGGCGAATCAGCCCCAGCATTTT. This gives the protein CASAGANQPQHF. The full variable domain, its missing parts supplied by reference TRBV19 and TRBJ1-5, is DGGITQSPKYLFRKEGQNVTLSCEQNLNHDAMYWYRQDPGQGLRLIYYSQIVNDFQKGDIAEGYSVSREKKESFPLTVTSAQKNPTAFYLCASAGANQPQHFGDGTRLSIL.